The 14 T cell receptor beta chains below were found in one sample sequenced in a study of patients and donors after allogeneic stem cell transplantation (dated by TCRdb to the early 2020s). The receptor library was made with RT-PCR. Sequencing was carried out with a NextSeq 550. The raw public reads went through TCRdb reprocessing: fastp at Q25, MiXCR clone calling, in-frame beta chains kept. Entries that share a CDR3 protein sequence are merged under the most common genes and DNA. In this sample the table shows 150,000 to 200,000 distinct CDR3 sequences, 25% to 35% of which occur a single time. The ten largest clones capture 3.2% of the sample. The sequenced sample consisted of blood, either unsorted or a sorted T cell fraction (not recorded which). The receptors were sampled from a human donor who was either an allogeneic HSCT recipient or a stem cell or donor lymphocyte infusion donor (not recorded which). It is not recorded whose cells these are; they may come from a transplant donor.

A few counts support this clonotype. The chain has TRBV7-9 and TRBJ1-5; D is undetermined. The CDR3 covers 14 residues. Trimming stripped 2 bases from V and 5 bases from J, with 10 bases between. Germline V CDR1 and CDR2: SEHNR, FQNEAQ (reference sequence). The CDR3 is CASSLSDGYQPQHF. The CDR3 bases are TGTGCCAGCAGCTTATCGGACGGCTATCAGCCCCAGCATTTT.

This clonotype was counted between two and nine times. The chain employs TRBV10-3 and TRBJ2-6, with 11 bases lining up with TRBD1. Trimming at V came to 4 bases and at J to 1 base, leaving 6 bases not matched to a gene. Germline CDR1 is ENHRY and CDR2 is SYGVKD. The CDR3 is 18 amino acids. This CDR3 reads CAISAGTGGGSGANVLTF. The CDR3 DNA is TGTGCCATCAGTGCTGGGACAGGGGGAGGGTCTGGGGCCAACGTCCTGACTTTC.

Comment on this clonotype: Sequence at one end of the junction differs from germline and may be a read error. The J gene is TRBJ2-2, the V gene TRBV7-7, with D maybe TRBD2 (5 bases). This CDR3 comprises 13 residues. Germline CDR1 and CDR2: SSHAT and FNYEAQ (reference sequence). This CDR3 reads CASSSRGAGELFF. CDR3 sequence (DNA): TGTGCTAGCAGCTCCCGGGGAGCCGGGGAGCTGTTTTTT.

The rearrangement joins TRBV6-5 to TRBJ2-1; TRBD2 matches at 14 bases. Germline assignment: CDR1 MNHEY and CDR2 SVGAGI. The V segment lost 2 bases and the J segment 5 bases; nucleotides outside the gene matches: 8. This CDR3 contains 18 residues. CDR3 protein: CASSYLGTSGSSHNEQFF. The DNA of the CDR3 is TGTGCCAGCAGTTACCTTGGGACTAGCGGGAGTTCCCACAATGAGCAGTTCTTC.

This clonotype was counted a few times. This chain connects TRBV10-3 to TRBJ2-7; the D gene is possibly TRBD2 (5 bases). CDR1 and CDR2 from the germline V gene are ENHRY and SYGVKD. CDR3 length: 12 amino acids. The V and J ends lost 10 bases and 6 bases respectively, with 16 bases between them. CDR3 bases: TGTGCCACCCGCCCTGGGAGTCGCGAGCAGTACTTC. Translation gives CATRPGSREQYF.

This clonotype was counted only a few times. V usage is TRBV3-1 and J usage is TRBJ1-2; no definite D call. V lost 1 base, J lost 8 bases, and 8 bases lay in between. This CDR3 spans 12 amino acids. In germline, CDR1 is LGHDT, CDR2 YNNKEL (reference sequence). CDR3 sequence reads: CASSQVQGGYTF. The CDR3, as DNA: TGTGCCAGCAGCCAAGTTCAAGGCGGCTACACCTTC.

The rearrangement links TRBV20-1 to TRBJ2-7; 9 nucleotides agree with TRBD2. V lost 6 bases, J lost 6 bases, and 15 bases stayed unmatched. The CDR3 sequence is 15 residues long. Per the germline V gene, CDR1 is DFQATT and CDR2 is SNEGSKA (reference sequence). The CDR3, as DNA: TGCAGTGCAGATGCGCATAGCGGGAGCGGCGGCGAGCAGTACTTC. It is translated as CSADAHSGSGGEQYF.

The chain recombines TRBV3-1 with TRBJ2-7, with D possibly matching TRBD2 (6 bases). CDR3 length: 17 residues. Germline V gene lookup returns CDR1 LGHDT and CDR2 YNNKEL (reference sequence). V was trimmed by 3 bases and J by 5 bases, leaving 23 bases between them. The CDR3 DNA reads as TGTGCCAGCAGCCAGGGGAATTTCGGGACTTCCGTCCACGAGCAGTACTTC. It codes for CASSQGNFGTSVHEQYF.

The chain employs TRBV20-1 and TRBJ1-2, with D possibly matching TRBD1 (5 bases). The CDR3 is 13 amino acids. In germline, CDR1 is DFQATT, CDR2 SNEGSKA (reference sequence). V lost 6 bases to trimming and J lost 4 bases, with 15 bases between them. The CDR3 DNA follows: TGCAGTGCAAGGGGTCTTGAGGCCTATGGCTACACCTTC. Its translation: CSARGLEAYGYTF.

This rearrangement joins TRBV4-3 to TRBJ2-7; D ambiguous. CDR1 and CDR2 (germline): LGHNA, YSLEER. Deletions cut 1 base from V and 4 bases from J, with 14 bases between. There are 15 residues in the CDR3. The chain's CDR3 is CASSQGPLARYEQYF. CDR3 nucleotides: TGCGCCAGCAGCCAAGGGCCATTAGCAAGGTACGAGCAGTACTTC.

This clonotype was observed a few times. The chain has TRBV28 and TRBJ1-2; D remains ambiguous. The V gene lost 1 base and the J gene lost 0 bases, with 9 bases spanning the gap. CDR1 is MDHEN, CDR2 SYDVKM, per germline. This CDR3 has 15 amino acids. DNA of the CDR3: TGTGCCAGCAGTTTATTAGCAGGAGCTAACTATGGCTACACCTTC. This encodes CASSLLAGANYGYTF.

The chain is built from TRBV7-9 and TRBJ2-1; D perhaps matches TRBD1 (5 bases). With 3 bases removed from V and 4 bases from J, the gap between germline ends came to 10 bases. The V gene's germline CDR1 is SEHNR and CDR2 FQNEAQ (reference sequence). The CDR3 has 14 residues. This CDR3 reads CASSFQGFYNEQFF. DNA for the CDR3: TGTGCCAGCAGCTTCCAGGGTTTTTACAATGAGCAGTTCTTC. Complete variable domain (other parts from reference TRBV7-9 and TRBJ2-1): DTGVSQNPRHKITKRGQNVTFRCDPISEHNRLYWYRQTLGQGPEFLTYFQNEAQLEKSRLLSDRFSAERPKGSFSTLEIQRTEQGDSAMYLCASSFQGFYNEQFFGPGTRLTVL.

This clonotype was seen only a few times. The V and J genes are TRBV3-1 and TRBJ1-5; perhaps TRBD1 as D (5 bases). CDR3 length: 15 amino acids. In germline, CDR1 is LGHDT, CDR2 YNNKEL (reference sequence). V lost 3 bases and J 7 bases, leaving 16 bases between the germline ends. The CDR3 sequence is CASSQGTSRGQPQHF. CDR3 nucleotides: TGTGCCAGCAGCCAGGGGACCTCGCGAGGCCAGCCCCAGCATTTT. The entire variable domain, with the rest obtained from reference TRBV3-1 and TRBJ1-5, is as follows: DTAVSQTPKYLVTQMGNDKSIKCEQNLGHDTMYWYKQDSKKFLKIMFSYNNKELIINETVPNRFSPKSPDKAHLNLHINSLELGDSAVYFCASSQGTSRGQPQHFGDGTRLSIL.

This clonotype appeared a few times. The chain joins TRBV4-3 to TRBJ1-1; possible D gene TRBD1, 5 bases. This CDR3 contains 16 residues. The V gene's germline CDR1 is LGHNA and CDR2 YSLEER. Trimming took off 0 bases at V and 1 base at J, with 12 bases between the two ends. CDR3 amino acids: CASSQDPGTWNTEAFF. CDR3 sequence (DNA): TGCGCCAGCAGCCAAGATCCTGGGACGTGGAACACTGAAGCTTTCTTT.